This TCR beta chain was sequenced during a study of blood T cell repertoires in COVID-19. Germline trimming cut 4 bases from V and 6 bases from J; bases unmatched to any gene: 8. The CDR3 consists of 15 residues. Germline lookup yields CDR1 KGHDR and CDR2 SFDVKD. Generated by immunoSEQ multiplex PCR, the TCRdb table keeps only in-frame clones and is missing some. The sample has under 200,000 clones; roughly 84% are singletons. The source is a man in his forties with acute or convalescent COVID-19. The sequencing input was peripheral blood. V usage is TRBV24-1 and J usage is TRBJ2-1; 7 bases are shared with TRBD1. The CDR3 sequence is CATSETMTGLNEQFF. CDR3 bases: TGTGCCACCAGTGAAACAATGACAGGGCTCAATGAGCAGTTCTTC.